This T cell receptor beta chain comes out of a study of blood T cell repertoires in COVID-19 (TCRdb year 2020). Describing the broader study: Collaborator samples came from the United States, Italy and Spain and covered acute and convalescent phases of COVID-19. The prospective study material was composed of cDNA or gDNA derived from T cells, B-cell-depleted T cells, or PBMCs. Subjects who had been exposed to COVID-19, were actively infected with it, or had recovered from it provided the deeply sampled blood TCRbeta repertoires that made up the dataset. The repertoires were made available in a free public database intended to serve as a resource for research on the immune response to SARS-CoV-2. The samples were drawn from the first 160 participants of the ongoing ImmuneRACE study and from 1,254 subjects provided by 6 global collaborators. A de-identified subject ID, COVID-19 status, age in years and sex were almost always included in the sample metadata. HLA class I and class II types, where available, came from metadata supplied by the sample provider rather than from assay-based typing. Study-wide findings and limitations: How much clinical and demographic metadata was included differed by source and by participant, and the metadata was provided uncurated.

Note on this clone: This receptor's antigen is unknown. The record has no base qualities; no much larger clone is one base away.

In Seattle, one collaborating source enrolled patients while the infection was active and tracked those patients longitudinally over the course of disease. Collaborating institutions collected whole blood in K2EDTA tubes following their own protocols. For TCRbeta analysis, collaborators shipped samples in one of three forms: frozen whole blood, isolated PBMCs, or DNA extracted from either of those sample types. The immunoSEQ Assay, a bias-controlled multiplex PCR, was used to amplify TCRbeta CDR3 regions from genomic DNA. The paper's data handling went like this. Within the assay, amplification of reference gene primers was used to estimate how many nucleated cells each sample contained. Sequence reads were collapsed and filtered to measure the absolute abundance of every unique TCRbeta CDR3 rearrangement. For each sample, productive Simpson clonality was calculated by taking the square root of Simpson's diversity index across productive rearrangements. Entries here come from immuneACCESS through TCRdb and include only in-frame sequences with V and J called. Some clones fail to appear in such tables; in the studies checked, an unresolved V gene covers under half of the shortfall, and the cause of the remainder is unknown. For V, J and clone size, that table is used; D and trimming come from the DNA. This sample has 130,000 or so clones in its table, and roughly 84% of those were observed once. The ten largest clones add up to 7% to 9.5% of the sample.

This TCR came from a man aged 30 to 45 with COVID-19, enrolled during active disease. The sequenced sample consisted of peripheral blood.

The encoded CDR3 is CASSLRGTGPYNEQFF. In nucleotide form, the sequence is TGTGCCAGCAGTTTACGCGGGACAGGGCCATACAATGAGCAGTTCTTC. The chain is assembled from TRBV27 and TRBJ2-1, with 9 middle bases fitting TRBD1. The CDR3 numbers 16 residues from cysteine through phenylalanine. This entry keeps only the CDR3 DNA: 48 bases, framed from base 1. CDR1 MNHEY and CDR2 SMNVEV were looked up in the germline V gene (reference sequence). V loses 2 bases at its end and J loses 4 bases; junction bases beyond the gene matches: 6.